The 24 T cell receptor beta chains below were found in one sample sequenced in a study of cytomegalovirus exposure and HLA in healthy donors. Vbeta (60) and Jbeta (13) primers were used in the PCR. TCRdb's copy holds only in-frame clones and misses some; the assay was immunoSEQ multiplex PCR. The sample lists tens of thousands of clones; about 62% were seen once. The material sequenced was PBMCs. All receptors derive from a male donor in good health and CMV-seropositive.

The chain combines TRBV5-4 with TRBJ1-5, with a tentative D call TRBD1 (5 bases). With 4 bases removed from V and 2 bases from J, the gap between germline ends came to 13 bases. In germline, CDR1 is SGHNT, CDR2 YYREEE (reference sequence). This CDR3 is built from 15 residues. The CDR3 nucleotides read TGTGCCAGCAGCGACGGCTTGGGGCGCAATCAGCCCCAGCATTTT. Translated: CASSDGLGRNQPQHF.

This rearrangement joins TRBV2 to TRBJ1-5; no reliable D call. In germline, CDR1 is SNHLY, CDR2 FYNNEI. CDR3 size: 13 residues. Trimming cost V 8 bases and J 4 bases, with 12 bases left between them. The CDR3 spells CASDSRRNQPQHF. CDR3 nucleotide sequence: TGTGCCAGCGACTCCCGGAGAAATCAGCCCCAGCATTTT.

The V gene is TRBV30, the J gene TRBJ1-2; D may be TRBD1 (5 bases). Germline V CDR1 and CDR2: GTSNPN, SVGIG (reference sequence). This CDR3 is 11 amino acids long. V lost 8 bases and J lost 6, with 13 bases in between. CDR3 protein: CAGTRVNGYTF. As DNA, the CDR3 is TGTGCCGGGACCCGGGTTAATGGCTACACCTTC.

In nucleotides, the CDR3 is TGTGCCAGCAGCCTTGGTACAGGGGAACGGCAGTTCTTC. This codes for CASSLGTGERQFF. V is TRBV7-2 and J is TRBJ2-1; 7 bases align to TRBD1. The trim removed 5 bases at V and 12 bases at J, leaving 10 bases unmatched. This CDR3 has 13 residues. Germline V gives CDR1 SGHTA, CDR2 FQGNSA.

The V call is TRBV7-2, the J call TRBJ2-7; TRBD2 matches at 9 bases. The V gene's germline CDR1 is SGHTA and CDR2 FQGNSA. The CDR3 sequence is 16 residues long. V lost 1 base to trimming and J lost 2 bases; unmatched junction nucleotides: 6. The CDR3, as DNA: TGTGCCAGCAGCTTAGAAGGACTAGCGCCAACCTACGAGCAGTACTTC. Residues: CASSLEGLAPTYEQYF.

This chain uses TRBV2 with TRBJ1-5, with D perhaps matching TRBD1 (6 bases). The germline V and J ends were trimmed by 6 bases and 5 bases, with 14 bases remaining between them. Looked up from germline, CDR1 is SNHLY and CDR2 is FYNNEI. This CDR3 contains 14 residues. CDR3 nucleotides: TGTGCCAGCAGAAAGGACAGCACCCATCAGCCCCAGCATTTT. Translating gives CASRKDSTHQPQHF.

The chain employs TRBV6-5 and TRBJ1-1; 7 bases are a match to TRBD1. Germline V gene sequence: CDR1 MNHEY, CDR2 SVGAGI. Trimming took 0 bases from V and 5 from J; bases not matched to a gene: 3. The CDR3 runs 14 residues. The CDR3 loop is CASSYSRGRTEAFF. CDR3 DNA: TGTGCCAGCAGTTACTCCAGGGGGAGGACTGAAGCTTTCTTT.

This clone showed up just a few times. The CDR3 loop reads CASSVATGGDTIYF. CDR3 coding DNA: TGTGCCAGCAGCGTAGCTACAGGGGGGGACACCATATATTTT. This chain joins TRBV9 and TRBJ1-3, with 8 bases that match TRBD1. Per the germline V gene, CDR1 is SGDLS and CDR2 is YYNGEE. The CDR3 is made up of 14 amino acids. The trim removed 0 bases at V and 8 bases at J, leaving 4 bases unmatched.

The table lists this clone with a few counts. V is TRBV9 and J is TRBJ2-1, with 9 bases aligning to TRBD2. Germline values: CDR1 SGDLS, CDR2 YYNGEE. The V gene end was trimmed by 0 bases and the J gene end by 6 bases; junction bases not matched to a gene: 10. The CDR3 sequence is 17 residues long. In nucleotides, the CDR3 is TGTGCCAGCAGCGTAGTTGGCGGGGGGGCCTCTGGCAATGAGCAGTTCTTC. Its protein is CASSVVGGGASGNEQFF.

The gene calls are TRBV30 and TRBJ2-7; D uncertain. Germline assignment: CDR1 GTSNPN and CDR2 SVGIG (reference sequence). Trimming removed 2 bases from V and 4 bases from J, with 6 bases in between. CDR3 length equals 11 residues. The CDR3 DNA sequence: TGTGCCTGGAGTCTGGCATACGAGCAGTACTTC. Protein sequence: CAWSLAYEQYF.

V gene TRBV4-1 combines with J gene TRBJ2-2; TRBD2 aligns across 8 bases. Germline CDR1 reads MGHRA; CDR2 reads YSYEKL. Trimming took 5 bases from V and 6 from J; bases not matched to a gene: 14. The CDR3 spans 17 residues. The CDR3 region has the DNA TGCGCCAGCAGCGTTTCCCCAGCGGGGGCGGGGGCCGGGGAGCTGTTTTTT. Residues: CASSVSPAGAGAGELFF.

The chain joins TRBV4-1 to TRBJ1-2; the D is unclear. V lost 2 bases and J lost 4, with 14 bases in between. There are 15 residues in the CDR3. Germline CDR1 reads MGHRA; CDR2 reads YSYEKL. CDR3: CASSQTQVAGYGYTF. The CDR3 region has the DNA TGCGCCAGCAGCCAAACCCAGGTTGCGGGCTATGGCTACACCTTC.

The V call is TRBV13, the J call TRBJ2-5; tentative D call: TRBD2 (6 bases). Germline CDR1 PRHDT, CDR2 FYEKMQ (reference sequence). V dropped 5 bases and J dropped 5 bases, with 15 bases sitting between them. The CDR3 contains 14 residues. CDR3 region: CASSTRLVGETQYF. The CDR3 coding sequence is TGTGCCAGCAGCACCCGACTAGTAGGGGAGACCCAGTACTTC. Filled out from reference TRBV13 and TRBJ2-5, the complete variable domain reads AAGVIQSPRHLIKEKRETATLKCYPIPRHDTVYWYQQGPGQDPQFLISFYEKMQSDKGSIPDRFSAQQFSDYHSELNMSSLELGDSALYFCASSTRLVGETQYFGPGTRLLVL.

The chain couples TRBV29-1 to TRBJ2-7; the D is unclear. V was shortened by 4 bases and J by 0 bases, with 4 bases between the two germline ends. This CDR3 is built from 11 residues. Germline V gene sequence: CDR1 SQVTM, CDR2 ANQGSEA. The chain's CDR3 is CSVGHSYEQYF. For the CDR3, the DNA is TGCAGCGTTGGACACTCCTACGAGCAGTACTTC.

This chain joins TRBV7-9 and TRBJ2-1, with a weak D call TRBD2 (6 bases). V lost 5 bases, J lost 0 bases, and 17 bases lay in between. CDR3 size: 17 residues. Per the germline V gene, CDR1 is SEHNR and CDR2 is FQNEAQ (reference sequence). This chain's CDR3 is CASSPPYGEDSYNEQFF. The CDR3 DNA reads TGTGCCAGCAGCCCACCCTATGGGGAGGACTCCTACAATGAGCAGTTCTTC.

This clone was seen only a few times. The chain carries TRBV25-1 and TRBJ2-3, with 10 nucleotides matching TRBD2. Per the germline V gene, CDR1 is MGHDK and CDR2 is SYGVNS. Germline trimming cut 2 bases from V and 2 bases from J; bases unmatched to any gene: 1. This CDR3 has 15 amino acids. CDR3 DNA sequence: TGTGCCAGCAGTGAACTAGCGGGAGACACAGATACGCAGTATTTT. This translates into CASSELAGDTDTQYF.

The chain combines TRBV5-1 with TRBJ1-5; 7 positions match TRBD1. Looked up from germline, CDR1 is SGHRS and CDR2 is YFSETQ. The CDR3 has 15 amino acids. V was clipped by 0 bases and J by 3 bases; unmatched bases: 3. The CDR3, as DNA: TGCGCCAGCAGCTTGGGGGGACAGTCCAATCAGCCCCAGCATTTT. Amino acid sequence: CASSLGGQSNQPQHF.

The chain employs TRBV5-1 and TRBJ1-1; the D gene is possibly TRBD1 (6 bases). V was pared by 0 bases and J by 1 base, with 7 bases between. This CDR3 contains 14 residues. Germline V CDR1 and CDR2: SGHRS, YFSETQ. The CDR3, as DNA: TGCGCCAGCAGCTTGGTGGGACAGAACACTGAAGCTTTCTTT. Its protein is CASSLVGQNTEAFF.

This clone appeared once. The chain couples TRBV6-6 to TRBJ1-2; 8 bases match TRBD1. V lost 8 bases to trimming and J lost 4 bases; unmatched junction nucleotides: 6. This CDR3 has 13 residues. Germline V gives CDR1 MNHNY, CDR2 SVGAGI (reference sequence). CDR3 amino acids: CASRDRGGYGYTF. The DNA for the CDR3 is TGTGCCAGCCGCGACAGGGGTGGCTATGGCTACACCTTC.

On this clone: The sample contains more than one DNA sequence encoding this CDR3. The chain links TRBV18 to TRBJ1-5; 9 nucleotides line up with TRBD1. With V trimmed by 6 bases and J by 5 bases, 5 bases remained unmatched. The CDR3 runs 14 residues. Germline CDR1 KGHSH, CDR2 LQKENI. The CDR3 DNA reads TGTGCCAGCTCGCTCACAGGGGGCGATCAGCCCCAGCATTTT. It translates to CASSLTGGDQPQHF.

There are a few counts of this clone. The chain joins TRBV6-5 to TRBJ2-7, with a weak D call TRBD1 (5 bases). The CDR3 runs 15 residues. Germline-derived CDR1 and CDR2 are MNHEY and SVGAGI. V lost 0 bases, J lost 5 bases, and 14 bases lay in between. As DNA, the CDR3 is TGTGCCAGCAGTTACTCGAAAGGGGAAGTACACGAGCAGTACTTC. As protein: CASSYSKGEVHEQYF.

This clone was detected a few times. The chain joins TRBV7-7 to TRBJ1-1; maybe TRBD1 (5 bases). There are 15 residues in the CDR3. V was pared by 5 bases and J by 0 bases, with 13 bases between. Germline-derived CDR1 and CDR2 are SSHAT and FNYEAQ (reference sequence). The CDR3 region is CASSQKWGVNTEAFF. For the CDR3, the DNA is TGTGCCAGCAGCCAAAAGTGGGGGGTGAACACTGAAGCTTTCTTT. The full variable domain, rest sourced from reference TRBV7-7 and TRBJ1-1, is GAGVSQSPRYKVTKRGQDVTLRCDPISSHATLYWYQQALGQGPEFLTYFNYEAQPDKSGLPSDRFSAERPEGSISTLTIQRTEQRDSAMYRCASSQKWGVNTEAFFGQGTRLTVV.

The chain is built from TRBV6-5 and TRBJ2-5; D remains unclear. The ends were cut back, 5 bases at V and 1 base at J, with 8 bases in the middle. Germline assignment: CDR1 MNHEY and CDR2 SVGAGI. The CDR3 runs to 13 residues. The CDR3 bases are TGTGCCAGCAGTGGCAGCGCCCAAGAGACCCAGTACTTC. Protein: CASSGSAQETQYF.

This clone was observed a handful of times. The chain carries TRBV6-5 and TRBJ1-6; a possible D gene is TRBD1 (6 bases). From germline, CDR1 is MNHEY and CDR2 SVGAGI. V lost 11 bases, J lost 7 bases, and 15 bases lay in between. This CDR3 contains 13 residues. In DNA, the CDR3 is TGTGCCGTAAAACAGGGTTTAAATTCACCCCTCCACTTT. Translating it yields CAVKQGLNSPLHF.